The 17 T cell receptor beta chains in this list originate from one sample, sequenced in a study of cytomegalovirus exposure and HLA in healthy donors (dated 2017 in TCRdb). Library preparation was by the immunoSEQ multiplex PCR assay. What TCRdb holds here is the immuneACCESS table cut down to in-frame rearrangements. Part of the clones is not present; checked against another copy, under half of the missing clones reflect an unresolved V gene, and the others are unexplained. The sample table lists approximately 170,000 clones, over 80% of them with a count of one. The ten top clones hold 2% to 2.5% of the sample. The sample comprised PBMCs. These receptors were obtained from a man aged 25-40 years in good health and CMV-seropositive.

This chain links TRBV5-1 with TRBJ1-2; TRBD1 aligns across 7 bases. Unmatched junction bases numbered 3, after V lost 0 bases and J lost 4 bases. The CDR3 totals 14 residues. From germline, CDR1 is SGHRS and CDR2 YFSETQ. The CDR3 coding sequence is TGCGCCAGCAGCTTGGGTCAGGGGGGCTATGGCTACACCTTC. Residues: CASSLGQGGYGYTF.

In this sample, this clone turned up once. This chain connects TRBV5-4 to TRBJ2-5, with D tentatively TRBD2 (6 bases). Trimming removed 1 base at V and 5 bases at J, with 15 bases between. The CDR3 length is 15 residues. CDR1 and CDR2 from the germline V gene are SGHNT and YYREEE (reference sequence). The CDR3 DNA reads TGTGCCAGCAGCTTGTTGATGGGCGGGGCGGAGACCCAGTACTTC. Protein sequence: CASSLLMGGAETQYF. The whole variable domain, remainder taken from reference TRBV5-4 and TRBJ2-5, is ETGVTQSPTHLIKTRGQQVTLRCSSQSGHNTVSWYQQALGQGPQFIFQYYREEENGRGNFPPRFSGLQFPNYSSELNVNALELDDSALYLCASSLLMGGAETQYFGPGTRLLVL.

This rearrangement joins TRBV21-1 to TRBJ2-7; TRBD2 is the table's D call and was not checked against the DNA. TRBV21-1 is given as a pseudogene. This CDR3 region has 15 residues. The CDR3, as DNA: TGTGCCAGCAGGGGCGGGGGCAGCCCATCCTACGAGCAGTACTTC. This gives the protein CASRGGGSPSYEQYF.

CDR3: CASSQGRDSYEQYF. CDR3 DNA sequence: TGCGCCAGCAGCCAAGGCAGGGACTCCTACGAGCAGTACTTC. This chain uses TRBV4-1 with TRBJ2-7, with D possibly TRBD1 on 5 matching bases. CDR3 size: 14 residues. Germline-derived CDR1 and CDR2 are MGHRA and YSYEKL. Trimming shortened V by 1 base and J by 0 bases, and 7 bases separated the two germline ends.

This clone was observed a handful of times. The rearrangement uses TRBV4-3 and TRBJ1-5; 7 nucleotides line up with TRBD1. This CDR3 region has 17 residues. Germline CDR1 LGHNA, CDR2 YSLEER. V shed 3 bases, J shed 4 bases, and the junction held 12 bases outside the gene matches. Here the CDR3 reads CASSQDGRGGANQPQHF. The CDR3, as DNA: TGCGCCAGCAGCCAGGACGGGAGAGGGGGCGCGAATCAGCCCCAGCATTTT.

This chain connects TRBV18 to TRBJ1-5; tentatively, D is TRBD1 (6 bases). V was shortened by 0 bases and J by 3 bases, with 9 bases between the two germline ends. The CDR3 runs 15 residues. Per the germline V gene, CDR1 is KGHSH and CDR2 is LQKENI. The CDR3, as DNA: TGTGCCAGCTCACCACCGGACAGCCCCAATCAGCCCCAGCATTTT. Protein: CASSPPDSPNQPQHF.

CDR3 bases: TGCAGCGTTGGGACAGGGAAGGCCTACGAGCAGTACTTC. This sequence encodes CSVGTGKAYEQYF. The rearrangement uses TRBV29-1 and TRBJ2-7, with 8 positions matching TRBD1. V dropped 4 bases and J dropped 2; count of bases not matched to a gene: 4. The germline V gene encodes CDR1 SQVTM and CDR2 ANQGSEA. The CDR3 sequence is 13 residues long.

The genes are TRBV5-5 and TRBJ2-2; D possibly corresponds to TRBD1 (6 bases). Per the germline V gene, CDR1 is SGHKS and CDR2 is YYEKEE (reference sequence). V lost 0 bases and J lost 5, with 14 bases in between. This CDR3 is 16 amino acids long. The CDR3 spells CASSLAPRGGTGELFF. CDR3 sequence (DNA): TGTGCCAGCAGCTTGGCGCCCCGAGGGGGAACCGGGGAGCTGTTTTTT.

The genes are TRBV6-5 and TRBJ2-7; no reliable D call. This CDR3 is built from 15 residues. Germline V gene data show CDR1 as MNHEY and CDR2 as SVGAGI. Trimming shortened V by 0 bases and J by 2 bases, and 11 bases separated the two germline ends. In DNA, the CDR3 is TGTGCCAGCAGTTACTCGAAGAGGTTCCCCTACGAGCAGTACTTC. Its translation is CASSYSKRFPYEQYF.

The rearrangement links TRBV21-1 to TRBJ1-3; the table's D call, TRBD1, has no DNA check behind it. TRBV21-1 is a pseudogene locus. The CDR3 has 15 residues. CDR3 region: CASSSGDIRENTIYF. Written as DNA, the CDR3 is TGTGCCAGCAGCTCTGGGGACATTAGGGAAAACACCATATATTTT.

V and J are TRBV6-6 and TRBJ2-5; 10 bases are a match to TRBD2. The CDR3 sequence is 16 residues long. Germline CDR1 and CDR2: MNHNY and SVGAGI (reference sequence). The V gene end was trimmed by 2 bases and the J gene end by 3 bases; junction bases not matched to a gene: 6. The CDR3 coding sequence is TGTGCCAGCAGTTACGCGTCTAGCGGGGGTAAAGAGACCCAGTACTTC. Amino acid sequence: CASSYASSGGKETQYF.

The rearrangement joins TRBV6-1 to TRBJ1-2; perhaps TRBD1 as D (5 bases). V lost 1 base and J 6 bases, leaving 9 bases between the germline ends. Per the germline V gene, CDR1 is MNHNS and CDR2 is SASEGT. The CDR3 extends over 13 amino acids. In DNA form, the CDR3 reads TGTGCCAGCAGTGAAGTTGGGGGGGATGGCTACACCTTC. It yields the protein CASSEVGGDGYTF.

V gene TRBV27 combines with J gene TRBJ2-3; 13 nucleotides agree with TRBD2. In germline, CDR1 is MNHEY, CDR2 SMNVEV (reference sequence). J was trimmed by 6 bases and V by 7 bases; bases with no gene match: 7. This CDR3 contains 15 residues. In DNA form, the CDR3 reads TGTGCCAGCACTCGGACTAGCGGGGGCGGGGATACGCAGTATTTT. Its translation is CASTRTSGGGDTQYF.

The chain recombines TRBV7-2 with TRBJ1-2; a weak D match, TRBD1 (5 bases). Trimming cost V 1 base and J 5 bases, with 26 bases left between them. Germline V gene lookup returns CDR1 SGHTA and CDR2 FQGNSA. CDR3 length equals 19 residues. The DNA for the CDR3 is TGTGCCAGCAGCTTAGTAGTTTGGGGGATCAGGAGGGAGGGATATGGCTACACCTTC. Translation gives CASSLVVWGIRREGYGYTF. The entire variable domain, with the rest obtained from reference TRBV7-2 and TRBJ1-2, is as follows: GAGVSQSPSNKVTEKGKDVELRCDPISGHTALYWYRQSLGQGLEFLIYFQGNSAPDKSGLPSDRFSAERTGGSVSTLTIQRTQQEDSAVYLCASSLVVWGIRREGYGYTFGSGTRLTVV.

This clone occurred once. This chain connects TRBV7-2 to TRBJ2-7, with 7 nucleotides matching TRBD1. Unmatched junction bases numbered 5, after V lost 7 bases and J lost 2 bases. Germline V lookup: CDR1 SGHTA, CDR2 FQGNSA. This CDR3 is built from 13 residues. The CDR3 sequence: CASTRDRAYEQYF. The CDR3 nucleotides are TGTGCCAGCACCCGGGACAGAGCCTACGAGCAGTACTTC. The variable domain in full, with the rest retrieved from reference TRBV7-2 and TRBJ2-7, is GAGVSQSPSNKVTEKGKDVELRCDPISGHTALYWYRQSLGQGLEFLIYFQGNSAPDKSGLPSDRFSAERTGGSVSTLTIQRTQQEDSAVYLCASTRDRAYEQYFGPGTRLTVT.

The rearrangement uses TRBV9 and TRBJ2-3, with D hard to call. V lost 2 bases, J lost 2 bases, and 9 bases lay in between. The CDR3 spans 14 residues. Germline V lookup: CDR1 SGDLS, CDR2 YYNGEE. The CDR3 region is CASSVGPYTDTQYF. The CDR3 coding sequence is TGTGCCAGCAGCGTTGGGCCCTACACAGATACGCAGTATTTT.

The J gene is TRBJ1-1, the V gene TRBV11-2; tentatively, D is TRBD1 (6 bases). The CDR3 totals 15 residues. Between the trimmed V and J ends, which lost 5 bases and 1 base, there was a span of 14 bases. In germline, CDR1 is SGHAT, CDR2 FQNNGV. CDR3 region: CASSPPDSSNTEAFF. CDR3 sequence (DNA): TGTGCCAGCAGCCCCCCGGACAGTTCGAACACTGAAGCTTTCTTT.